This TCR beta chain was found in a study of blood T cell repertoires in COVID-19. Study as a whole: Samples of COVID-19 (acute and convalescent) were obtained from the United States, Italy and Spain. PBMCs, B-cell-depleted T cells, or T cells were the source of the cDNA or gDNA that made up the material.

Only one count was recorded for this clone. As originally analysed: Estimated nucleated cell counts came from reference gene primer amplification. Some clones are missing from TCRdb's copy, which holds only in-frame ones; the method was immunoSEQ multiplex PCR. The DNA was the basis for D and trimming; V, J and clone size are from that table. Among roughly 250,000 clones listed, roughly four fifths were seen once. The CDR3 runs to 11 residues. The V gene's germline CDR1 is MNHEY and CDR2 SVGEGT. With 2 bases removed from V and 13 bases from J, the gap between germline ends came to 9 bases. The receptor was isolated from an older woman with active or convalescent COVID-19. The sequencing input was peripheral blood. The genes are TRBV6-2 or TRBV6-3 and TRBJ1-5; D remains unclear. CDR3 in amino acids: CASSYGRMQHF. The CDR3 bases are TGTGCCAGCAGTTACGGGAGAATGCAGCATTTT.